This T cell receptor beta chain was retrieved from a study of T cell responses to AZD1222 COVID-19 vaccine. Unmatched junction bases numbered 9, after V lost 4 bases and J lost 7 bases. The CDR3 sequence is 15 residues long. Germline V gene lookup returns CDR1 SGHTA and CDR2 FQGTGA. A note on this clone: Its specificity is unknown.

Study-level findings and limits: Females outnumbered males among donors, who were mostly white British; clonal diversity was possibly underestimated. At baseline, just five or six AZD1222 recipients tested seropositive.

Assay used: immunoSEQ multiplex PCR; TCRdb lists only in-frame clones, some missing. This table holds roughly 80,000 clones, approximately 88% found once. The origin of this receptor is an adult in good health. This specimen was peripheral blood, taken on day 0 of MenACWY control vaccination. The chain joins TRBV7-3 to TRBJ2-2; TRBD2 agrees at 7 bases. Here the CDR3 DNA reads TGTGCCAGCAGCTCCTCAGCGGGGCTGGTCGGGGAGCTGTTTTTT. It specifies CASSSSAGLVGELFF.